This T cell receptor beta chain was sequenced during a study of T cells after yellow fever vaccination. Notes on this clonotype: Its antigen is undetermined.

In TCRdb, the 5' RACE reads were re-called with MiXCR into one record per CDR3 protein. The sample lists approximately 600,000 distinct CDR3 sequences; about 12% were seen once. The CDR3 runs to 15 residues. J gave up 2 bases and V 3 bases, and 4 bases lay outside the gene matches. CDR1 and CDR2 (germline): KGHDR, SFDVKD. Study-wide findings and caveats: Once the booster was given, most primary-vaccination clones reappeared, at approximately 97% for CD4 and roughly 90% for CD8.

The rearrangement joins TRBV24-1 to TRBJ2-3; TRBD1 aligns across 7 bases. This material consisted of PBMCs, taken on the day of the yellow fever booster vaccination. This receptor was obtained from a man aged 25-45 years who received the YFV17D yellow fever vaccine. CDR3 in DNA: TGTGCCACCAGTGATCGACAGGGAAACACAGATACGCAGTATTTT. This sequence encodes CATSDRQGNTDTQYF.